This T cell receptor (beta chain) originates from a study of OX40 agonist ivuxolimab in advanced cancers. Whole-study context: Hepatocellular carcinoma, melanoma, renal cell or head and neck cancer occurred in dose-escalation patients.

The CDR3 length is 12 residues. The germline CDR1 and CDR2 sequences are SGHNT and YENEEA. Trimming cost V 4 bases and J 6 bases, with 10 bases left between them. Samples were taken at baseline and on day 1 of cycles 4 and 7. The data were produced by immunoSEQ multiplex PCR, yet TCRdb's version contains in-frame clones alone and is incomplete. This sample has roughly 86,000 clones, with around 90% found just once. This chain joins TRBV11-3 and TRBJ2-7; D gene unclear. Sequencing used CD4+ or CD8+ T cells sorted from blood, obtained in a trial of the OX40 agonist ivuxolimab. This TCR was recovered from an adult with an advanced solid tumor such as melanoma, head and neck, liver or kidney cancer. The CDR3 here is CASSSAFGEQYF. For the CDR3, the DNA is TGTGCCAGCAGCTCGGCATTTGGCGAGCAGTACTTC.